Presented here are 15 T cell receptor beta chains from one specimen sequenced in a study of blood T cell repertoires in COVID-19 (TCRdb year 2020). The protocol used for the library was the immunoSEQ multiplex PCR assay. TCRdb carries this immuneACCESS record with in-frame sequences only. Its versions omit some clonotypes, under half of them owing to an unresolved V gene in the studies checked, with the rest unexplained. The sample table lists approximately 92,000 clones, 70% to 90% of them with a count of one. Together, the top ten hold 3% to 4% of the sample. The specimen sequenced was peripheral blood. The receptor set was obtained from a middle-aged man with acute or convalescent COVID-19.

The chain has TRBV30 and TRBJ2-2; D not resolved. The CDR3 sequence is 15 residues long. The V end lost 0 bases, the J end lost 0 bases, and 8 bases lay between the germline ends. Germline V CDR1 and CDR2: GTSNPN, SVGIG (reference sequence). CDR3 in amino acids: CAWSVRVTNTGELFF. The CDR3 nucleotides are TGTGCCTGGAGTGTCCGGGTCACGAACACCGGGGAGCTGTTTTTT.

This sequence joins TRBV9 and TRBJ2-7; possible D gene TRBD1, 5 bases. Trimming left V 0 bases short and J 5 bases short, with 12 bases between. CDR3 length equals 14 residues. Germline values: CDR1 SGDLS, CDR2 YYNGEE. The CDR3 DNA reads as TGTGCCAGCAGCGTAGGGTACAGGAGCCACGAGCAGTACTTC. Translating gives CASSVGYRSHEQYF.

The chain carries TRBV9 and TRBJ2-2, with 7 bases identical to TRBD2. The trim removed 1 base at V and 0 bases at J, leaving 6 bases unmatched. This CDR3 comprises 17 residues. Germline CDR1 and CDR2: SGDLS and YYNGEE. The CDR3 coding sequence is TGTGCCAGCAGCGTATTGAGCGGGAATGCGAACACCGGGGAGCTGTTTTTT. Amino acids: CASSVLSGNANTGELFF. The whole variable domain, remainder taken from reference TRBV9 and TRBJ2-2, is DSGVTQTPKHLITATGQRVTLRCSPRSGDLSVYWYQQSLDQGLQFLIQYYNGEERAKGNILERFSAQQFPDLHSELNLSSLELGDSALYFCASSVLSGNANTGELFFGEGSRLTVL.

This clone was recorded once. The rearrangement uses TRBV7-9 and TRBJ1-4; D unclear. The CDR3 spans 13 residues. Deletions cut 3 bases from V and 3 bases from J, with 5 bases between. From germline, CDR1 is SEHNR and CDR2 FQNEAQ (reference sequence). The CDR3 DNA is TGTGCCAGCAGCTTTAATCCTAATGAAAAACTGTTTTTT. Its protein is CASSFNPNEKLFF. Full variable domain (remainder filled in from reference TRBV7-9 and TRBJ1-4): DTGVSQNPRHKITKRGQNVTFRCDPISEHNRLYWYRQTLGQGPEFLTYFQNEAQLEKSRLLSDRFSAERPKGSFSTLEIQRTEQGDSAMYLCASSFNPNEKLFFGSGTQLSVL.

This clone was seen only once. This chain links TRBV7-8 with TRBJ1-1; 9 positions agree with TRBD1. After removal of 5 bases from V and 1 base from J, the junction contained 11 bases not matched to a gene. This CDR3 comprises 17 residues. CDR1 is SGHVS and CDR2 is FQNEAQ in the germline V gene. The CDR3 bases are TGTGCCAGCAGCCGAGGGTGGGACAGGGCAACGAACACTGAAGCTTTCTTT. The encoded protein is CASSRGWDRATNTEAFF.

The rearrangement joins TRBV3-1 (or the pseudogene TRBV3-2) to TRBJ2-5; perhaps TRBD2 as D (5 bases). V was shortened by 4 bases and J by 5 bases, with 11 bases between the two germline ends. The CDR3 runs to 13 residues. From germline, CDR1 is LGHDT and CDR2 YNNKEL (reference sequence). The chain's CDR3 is CASSPRTGETQYF. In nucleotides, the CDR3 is TGTGCCAGCAGCCCGCGGACTGGCGAGACCCAGTACTTC.

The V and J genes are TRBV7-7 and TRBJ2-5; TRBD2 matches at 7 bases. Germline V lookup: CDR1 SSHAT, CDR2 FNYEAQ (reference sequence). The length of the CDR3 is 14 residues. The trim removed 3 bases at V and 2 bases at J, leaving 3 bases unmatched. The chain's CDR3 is CASSFGGVQETQYF. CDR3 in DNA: TGTGCCAGCAGCTTTGGGGGGGTACAAGAGACCCAGTACTTC.

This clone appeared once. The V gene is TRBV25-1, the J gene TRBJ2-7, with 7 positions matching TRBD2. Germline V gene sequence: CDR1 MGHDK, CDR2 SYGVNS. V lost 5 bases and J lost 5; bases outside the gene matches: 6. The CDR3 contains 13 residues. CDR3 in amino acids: CASSLPGGDEQYF. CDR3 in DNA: TGTGCCAGCAGTCTCCCTGGGGGGGACGAGCAGTACTTC.

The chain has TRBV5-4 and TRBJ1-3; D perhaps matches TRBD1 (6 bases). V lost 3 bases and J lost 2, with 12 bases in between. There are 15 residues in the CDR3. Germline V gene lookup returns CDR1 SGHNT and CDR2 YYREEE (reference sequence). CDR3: CASSSQQGAGNTIYF. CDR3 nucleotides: TGTGCCAGCAGCTCCCAACAGGGTGCTGGAAACACCATATATTTT.

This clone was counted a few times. The DNA for the CDR3 is TGTGCCAGCAGCTACCCCGGGACTGGGGACAATGAGCAGTTCTTC. Translating gives CASSYPGTGDNEQFF. The chain recombines TRBV14 with TRBJ2-1; D may be TRBD2 (6 bases). Germline values: CDR1 SGHDN, CDR2 FVKESK. V lost 5 bases to trimming and J lost 5 bases, with 16 bases between them. The CDR3 length is 15 residues.

The CDR3 region is CASSWGLAGAGRGSYNEQFF. CDR3 sequence (DNA): TGCGCCAGCAGCTGGGGACTAGCGGGAGCGGGCCGGGGCTCCTACAATGAGCAGTTCTTC. The chain joins TRBV5-1 to TRBJ2-1; 14 bases align to TRBD2. V dropped 3 bases and J dropped 0; count of bases not matched to a gene: 11. Germline assignment: CDR1 SGHRS and CDR2 YFSETQ. This CDR3 contains 20 residues.

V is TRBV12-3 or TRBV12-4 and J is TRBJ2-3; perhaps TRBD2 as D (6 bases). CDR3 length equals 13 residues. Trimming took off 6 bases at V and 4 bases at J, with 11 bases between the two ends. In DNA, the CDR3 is TGTGCCAGCAGCATAGGGGAGGCAGATACGCAGTATTTT. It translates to CASSIGEADTQYF.

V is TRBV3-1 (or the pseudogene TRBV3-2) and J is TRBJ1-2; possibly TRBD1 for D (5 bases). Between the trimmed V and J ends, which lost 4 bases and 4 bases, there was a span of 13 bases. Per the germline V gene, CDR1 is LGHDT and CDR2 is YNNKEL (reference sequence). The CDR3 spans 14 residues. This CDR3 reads CASSPAGQVYGYTF. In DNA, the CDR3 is TGTGCCAGCAGCCCAGCGGGGCAGGTCTATGGCTACACCTTC.

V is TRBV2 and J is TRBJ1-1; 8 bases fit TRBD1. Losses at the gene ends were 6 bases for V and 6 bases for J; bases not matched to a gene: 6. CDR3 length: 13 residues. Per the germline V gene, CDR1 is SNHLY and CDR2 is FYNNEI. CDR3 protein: CASREDREAEAFF. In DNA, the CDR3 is TGTGCCAGCAGAGAGGACAGGGAGGCTGAAGCTTTCTTT.

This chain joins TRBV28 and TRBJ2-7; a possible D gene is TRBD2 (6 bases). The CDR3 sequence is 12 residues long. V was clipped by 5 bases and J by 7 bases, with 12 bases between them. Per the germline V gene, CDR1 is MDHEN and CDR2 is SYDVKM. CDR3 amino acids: CASSVRGLEQYF. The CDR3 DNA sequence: TGTGCCAGCAGTGTTAGGGGACTTGAGCAGTACTTC.